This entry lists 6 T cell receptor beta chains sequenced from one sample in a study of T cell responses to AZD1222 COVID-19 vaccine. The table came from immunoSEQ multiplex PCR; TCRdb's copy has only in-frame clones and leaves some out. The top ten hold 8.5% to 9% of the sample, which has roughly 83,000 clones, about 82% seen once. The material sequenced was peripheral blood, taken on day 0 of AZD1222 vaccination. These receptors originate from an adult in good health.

The CDR3 sequence is CASRRLGQETQYF. In DNA form, the CDR3 reads TGCGCCAGCAGGAGACTAGGGCAAGAGACCCAGTACTTC. The rearrangement joins TRBV10-2 to TRBJ2-5; TRBD2 is a possible D gene (6 bases). There are 13 residues in the CDR3. V gave up 6 bases and J gave up 2 bases, with 10 bases separating them. Germline V CDR1 and CDR2: WSHSY, SAAADI.

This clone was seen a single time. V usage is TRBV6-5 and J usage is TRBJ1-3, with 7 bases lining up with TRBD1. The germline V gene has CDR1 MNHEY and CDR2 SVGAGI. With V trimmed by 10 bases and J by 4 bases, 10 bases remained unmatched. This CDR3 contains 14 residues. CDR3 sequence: CAIDREVVGNTIYF. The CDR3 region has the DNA TGTGCCATAGACAGGGAGGTCGTAGGAAACACCATATATTTT.

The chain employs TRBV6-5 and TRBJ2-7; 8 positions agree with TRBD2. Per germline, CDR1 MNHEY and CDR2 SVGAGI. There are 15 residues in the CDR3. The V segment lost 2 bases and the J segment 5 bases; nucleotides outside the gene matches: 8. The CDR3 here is CASSYKREPINEQYF. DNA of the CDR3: TGTGCCAGCAGTTACAAGCGGGAGCCTATTAACGAGCAGTACTTC.

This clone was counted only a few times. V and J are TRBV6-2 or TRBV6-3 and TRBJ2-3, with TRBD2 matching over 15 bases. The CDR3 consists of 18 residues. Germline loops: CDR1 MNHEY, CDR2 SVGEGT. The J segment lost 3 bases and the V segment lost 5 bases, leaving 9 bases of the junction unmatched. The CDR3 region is CASSDPGLAGGETDTQYF. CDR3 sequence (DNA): TGTGCCAGCAGTGATCCGGGACTAGCGGGAGGTGAGACAGATACGCAGTATTTT.

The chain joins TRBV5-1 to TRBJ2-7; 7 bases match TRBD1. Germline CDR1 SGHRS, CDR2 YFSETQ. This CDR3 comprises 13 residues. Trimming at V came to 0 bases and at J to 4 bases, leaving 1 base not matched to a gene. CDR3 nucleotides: TGCGCCAGCAGCTTGGGGGGACAGTACGAGCAGTACTTC. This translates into CASSLGGQYEQYF.

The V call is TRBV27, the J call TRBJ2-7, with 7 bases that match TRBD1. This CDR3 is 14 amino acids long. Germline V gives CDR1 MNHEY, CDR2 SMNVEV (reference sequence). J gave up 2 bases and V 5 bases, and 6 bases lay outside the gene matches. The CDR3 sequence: CASSPQTGPYEQYF. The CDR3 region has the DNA TGTGCCAGCAGTCCCCAGACAGGGCCCTACGAGCAGTACTTC.